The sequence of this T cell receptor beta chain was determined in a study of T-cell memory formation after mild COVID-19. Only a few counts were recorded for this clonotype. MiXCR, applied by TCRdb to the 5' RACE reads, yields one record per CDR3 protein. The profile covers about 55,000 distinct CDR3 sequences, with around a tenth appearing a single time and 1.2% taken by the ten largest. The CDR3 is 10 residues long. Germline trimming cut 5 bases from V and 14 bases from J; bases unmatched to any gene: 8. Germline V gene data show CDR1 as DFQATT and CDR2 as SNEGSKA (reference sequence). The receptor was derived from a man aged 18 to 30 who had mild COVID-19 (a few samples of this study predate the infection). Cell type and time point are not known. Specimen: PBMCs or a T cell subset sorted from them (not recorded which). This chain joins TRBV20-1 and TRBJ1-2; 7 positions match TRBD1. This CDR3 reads CSAERGRVTF. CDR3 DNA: TGCAGTGCTGAAAGGGGGCGAGTAACCTTC.